This T cell receptor (beta chain) was identified in a study of cytomegalovirus exposure and HLA in healthy donors. Whole-study results and caveats: Despite most TCR sequences being rare, some public TCRs occurred in many donors. 150 or so TCR beta chains were listed as cytomegalovirus-associated.

Note on this clone: Its antigen remains unknown.

Germline V lookup: CDR1 LNHDA, CDR2 SQIVND (reference sequence). This CDR3 region has 16 residues. V dropped 7 bases and J dropped 5 bases, with 24 bases sitting between them. Participants comprised healthy donors of bone marrow. Whereas donors were nominally healthy upon sampling, unrecorded immune exposures were probable. With 60 Vbeta and 13 Jbeta primers, the PCR was carried out. The table came from immunoSEQ multiplex PCR; TCRdb's copy has only in-frame clones and leaves some out. The repertoire has about 240,000 clones, 81% of them found once; the top ten carry about 8%. The rearrangement uses TRBV19 and TRBJ2-7, with D maybe TRBD2 (5 bases). The source is a woman in her sixties in good health and CMV-seropositive. Sequencing was done on a sample of PBMCs. DNA for the CDR3: TGTGCCAGTACCGGTCGGAACGGACTCTTCGGGGACGAGCAGTACTTC. As protein: CASTGRNGLFGDEQYF.